This record covers a single TCR beta chain. Its antigen remains unknown. An expansion of CD8+CD57+ cells by flow cytometry had been shown in patients chosen for sequencing. Every one of the patients had aplastic anemia (severe, acquired). Sampling of blood occurred while the patients had still received no therapy. From germline, CDR1 is LNHDA and CDR2 SQIVND (reference sequence). Trimming stripped 2 bases from V and 5 bases from J, with 13 bases between. The CDR3 contains 15 residues. For CDR3 and TCR beta VDJ profiling, genomic DNA was the template used. Each CDR3 protein gets one entry after TCRdb re-called the reads with MiXCR. The sample includes approximately 98,000 distinct CDR3 sequences, around two thirds of them seen just once. This sample stems from a study of CD8+CD57+ T cells in acquired aplastic anemia. Findings of the study overall: Common to patients and controls were approximately 30 CD8+ CDR3 sequences.

This TCR came from a human donor with aplastic anemia. The specimen was sorted CD4+, CD8+, or CD8+CD57+ T cells (not recorded which) from PBMCs. The chain carries TRBV19 and TRBJ2-1; perhaps TRBD2 as D (7 bases). The chain's CDR3 is CASSIFGGTHNEQFF. Here the CDR3 DNA reads TGTGCCAGTAGTATATTCGGGGGGACACACAATGAGCAGTTCTTC.